Shown below are 13 T cell receptor beta chains from a single sample sequenced in a study of blood T cell repertoires in COVID-19. Data came from immunoSEQ multiplex PCR; TCRdb stores just in-frame clones and leaves some out. Seen here are 200,000 to 300,000 clones, approximately 87% observed once, and the top ten hold less than 8%. The sample taken for sequencing was peripheral blood. These TCRs come from a man aged 55-75 years with acute or convalescent COVID-19.

The V gene is TRBV18, the J gene TRBJ2-7; TRBD1 aligns across 11 bases. The CDR3 totals 15 residues. Trimming cost V 3 bases and J 7 bases; bases outside gene matches: 8. Germline CDR1 is KGHSH and CDR2 is LQKENI. The CDR3 nucleotides read TGTGCCAGCTCACCGGGGACAGGGGGTAATGGAGAGCAGTACTTC. Translated, it gives CASSPGTGGNGEQYF.

The table lists this clone with a few counts. The rearrangement uses TRBV4-1 and TRBJ2-6; D might be TRBD2 (7 bases). V lost 0 bases and J 2 bases, leaving 14 bases between the germline ends. Germline values: CDR1 MGHRA, CDR2 YSYEKL. The CDR3 extends over 18 amino acids. The CDR3 region is CASSQDHRGAAGANVLTF. CDR3 in DNA: TGCGCCAGCAGCCAAGATCACCGGGGGGCTGCTGGGGCCAACGTCCTGACTTTC.

The chain links TRBV30 to TRBJ2-7, with D unresolved. V was shortened by 4 bases and J by 3 bases, with 16 bases between the two germline ends. Germline V gene sequence: CDR1 GTSNPN, CDR2 SVGIG (reference sequence). The CDR3 has 14 residues. For the CDR3, the DNA is TGTGCCTGGACGACGCCCCACCTAGGCTACGAGCAGTACTTC. Amino acids: CAWTTPHLGYEQYF.

The chain uses TRBV24-1 and TRBJ1-6; 8 nucleotides agree with TRBD1. The ends lost 2 bases at V and 9 bases at J; junction bases unmatched: 8. The CDR3 covers 16 residues. The germline V gene has CDR1 KGHDR and CDR2 SFDVKD. DNA for the CDR3: TGTGCCACCAGTGATTCACGCCAGGGGGCAAGTTCACCCCTCCACTTT. This gives the protein CATSDSRQGASSPLHF.

The genes are TRBV30 and TRBJ2-2; TRBD2 might be the D (5 bases). This CDR3 comprises 14 residues. CDR1 GTSNPN and CDR2 SVGIG come from the germline V gene (reference sequence). Trimming removed 3 bases at V and 4 bases at J, with 12 bases between. This CDR3 reads CAWSGISPTGELFF. For the CDR3, the DNA is TGTGCCTGGAGCGGGATTTCCCCCACCGGGGAGCTGTTTTTT.

This clone was detected many times. J is TRBJ1-1 and V is TRBV6-2 or TRBV6-3, with D unresolved. The CDR3 covers 18 residues. Germline CDR1 MNHEY, CDR2 SVGEGT. The germline V and J ends were trimmed by 2 bases and 0 bases, with 19 bases remaining between them. Written as DNA, the CDR3 is TGTGCCAGCAGTTACAAAGAAAAAACCGTAACAGTGAACACTGAAGCTTTCTTT. It translates to CASSYKEKTVTVNTEAFF.

The gene calls are TRBV29-1 and TRBJ2-5; maybe TRBD1 (6 bases). CDR3 length equals 12 residues. V lost 5 bases to trimming and J lost 2 bases, with 9 bases between them. Germline-derived CDR1 and CDR2 are SQVTM and ANQGSEA. As DNA, the CDR3 is TGCAGCGTTCAGAGGGGGCAAGAGACCCAGTACTTC. This sequence encodes CSVQRGQETQYF.

This chain links TRBV5-4 with TRBJ2-7; a possible D gene is TRBD2 (6 bases). Trimming took 4 bases from V and 3 from J, leaving 23 bases between them. There are 17 residues in the CDR3. Germline V gene data show CDR1 as SGHNT and CDR2 as YYREEE (reference sequence). CDR3 DNA sequence: TGTGCCAGCAGCCCCGGTGGTGGTCCCGGAGGGATCTACGAGCAGTACTTC. Amino acids: CASSPGGGPGGIYEQYF.

This clone was seen more than once but under ten times. J is TRBJ1-1 and V is TRBV7-9; D is ambiguous. Germline CDR1 SEHNR, CDR2 FQNEAQ (reference sequence). This CDR3 contains 15 residues. V dropped 1 base and J dropped 0 bases, with 9 bases sitting between them. CDR3 DNA sequence: TGTGCCAGCAGCTTAGGTCCAGGCCTGAACACTGAAGCTTTCTTT. Its protein is CASSLGPGLNTEAFF.

The J gene is TRBJ1-5, the V gene TRBV7-2, with D maybe TRBD1 (6 bases). The CDR3 covers 11 residues. Germline lookup yields CDR1 SGHTA and CDR2 FQGNSA. The CDR3 reads CGRQGNQPQHF. The CDR3 DNA reads TGTGGACGACAGGGCAATCAGCCCCAGCATTTT.

The V and J genes are TRBV21-1 and TRBJ2-1; TRBD2, the table's D call, was not compared with the DNA. TRBV21-1 is labeled a pseudogene. CDR3 size: 14 residues. CDR3 coding DNA: TGTGCCAGCAGGGGGACTAGCTTTGACAATGAGCAGTTCTTC. Translated, it gives CASRGTSFDNEQFF.

The V call is TRBV7-9, the J call TRBJ2-1; D possibly corresponds to TRBD2 (5 bases). V lost 3 bases, J lost 9 bases, and 15 bases lay in between. The CDR3 loop spans 14 amino acids. CDR1 is SEHNR and CDR2 is FQNEAQ in the germline V gene (reference sequence). The CDR3 DNA reads TGTGCCAGCAGCTTTAGCGCGGTGGGTGGTGAGCAGTTCTTC. It yields the protein CASSFSAVGGEQFF.

In its sample, this clone was seen once. This rearrangement joins TRBV5-1 to TRBJ2-7, with 8 bases fitting TRBD2. This CDR3 spans 17 amino acids. With V trimmed by 4 bases and J by 0 bases, 12 bases remained unmatched. Germline V gene lookup returns CDR1 SGHRS and CDR2 YFSETQ. The DNA of the CDR3 is TGCGCCAGCAGCCCTGGCAGCGGGGGTGCTACCTCCTACGAGCAGTACTTC. As protein: CASSPGSGGATSYEQYF.